This entry features one T cell receptor beta chain sequence. Antigen unknown. One end of the junction varies from germline; a read error may be responsible. The data originate from a study of post-analysis software for immune sequencing data. The TCR beta cDNA libraries contained unique molecular identifiers. MiXCR was run by TCRdb on the PCR reads, yielding one entry per CDR3 protein. The sample lists more than 450,000 distinct CDR3 sequences, 40% to 50% seen once, with more than 1.5% in the top ten. Study-wide findings and caveats: Controls showed lower frequencies than patients for five TRBV segments, and TRBV5-6, TRBV5-1 and TRBV20-1 were among these. Normalized Chao1 diversity was significantly reduced in patients versus controls.

The CDR3 extends over 16 amino acids. The V gene's germline CDR1 is ENHRY and CDR2 SYGVKD. The rearrangement links TRBV10-3 to TRBJ2-7; D might be TRBD1 (6 bases). This TCR came from a girl aged 10 to 17 with multiple sclerosis. Sample: blood. CDR3 amino acids: CAISDHIRQDPYGQYF. The CDR3 DNA reads as TGTGCCATCAGTGACCACATCCGACAGGACCCCTACGGGCAGTACTTC.